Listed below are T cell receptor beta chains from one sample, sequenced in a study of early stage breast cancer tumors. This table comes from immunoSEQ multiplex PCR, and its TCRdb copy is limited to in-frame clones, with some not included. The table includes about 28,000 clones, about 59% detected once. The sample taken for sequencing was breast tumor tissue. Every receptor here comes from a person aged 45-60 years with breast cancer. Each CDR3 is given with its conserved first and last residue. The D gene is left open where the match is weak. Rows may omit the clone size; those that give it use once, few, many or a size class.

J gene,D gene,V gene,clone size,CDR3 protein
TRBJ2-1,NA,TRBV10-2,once,CASSGASLSYNEQFF
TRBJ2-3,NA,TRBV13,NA,CASRTRGGSTDTQYF
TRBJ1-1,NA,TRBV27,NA,CASSLKDGRGTEAFF
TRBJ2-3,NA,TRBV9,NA,CASSVDPWPGTDTQYF
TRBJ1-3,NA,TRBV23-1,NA,CASSHLGLFHSGNTIYF
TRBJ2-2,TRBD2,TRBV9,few,CASSPGTSHGELFF
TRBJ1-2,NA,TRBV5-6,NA,CASSSRTAQGYGYTF
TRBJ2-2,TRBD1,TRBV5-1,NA,CASSLEDRGAAGELFF
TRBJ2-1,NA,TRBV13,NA,CASSLTRGDYNEQFF
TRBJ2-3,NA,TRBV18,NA,CASSQDRTYTDTQYF
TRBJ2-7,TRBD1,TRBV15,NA,CATSRADRGVEQYF
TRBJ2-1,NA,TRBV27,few,CASRQPGYHEQFF
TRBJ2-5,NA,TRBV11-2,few,CASSPDRYQETQYF
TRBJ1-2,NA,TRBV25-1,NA,CASSAEQGNYGYTF
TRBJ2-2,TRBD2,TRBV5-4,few,CASSTTGTITGELFF
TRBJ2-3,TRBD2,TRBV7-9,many,CASSRTSGRAVDTQYF
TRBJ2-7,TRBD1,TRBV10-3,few,CAIRGTGPSYEQYF
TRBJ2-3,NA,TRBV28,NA,CASSPRNTQYF
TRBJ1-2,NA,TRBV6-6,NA,CASTLLGGGAAYGYTF
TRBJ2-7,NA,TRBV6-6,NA,CASSLGERVEQYF
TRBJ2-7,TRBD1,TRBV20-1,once,CSTGTGDEQYF
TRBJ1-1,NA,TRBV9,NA,CASSVGDITGRRAEAFF
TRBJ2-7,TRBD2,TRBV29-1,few,CSVASGAPSYEQYF
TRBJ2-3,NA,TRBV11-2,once,CASSLSRGARSTDTQYF
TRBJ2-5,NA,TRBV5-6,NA,CASRTQVLSETQYF
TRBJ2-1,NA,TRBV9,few,CASSVDLVYNEQFF
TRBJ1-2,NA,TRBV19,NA,CASSQPGGDGYTF
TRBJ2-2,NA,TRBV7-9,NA,CASSSRLEGPGELFF
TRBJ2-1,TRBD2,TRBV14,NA,CASSLGTSGPYNEQFF
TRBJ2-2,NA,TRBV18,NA,CASSPSTTTGELFF
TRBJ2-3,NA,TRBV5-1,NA,CASKKGSSTDTQYF
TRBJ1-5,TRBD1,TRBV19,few,CASKENRGGQPQHF
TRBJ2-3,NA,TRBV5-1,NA,CASSFGHPIRSTDTQYF
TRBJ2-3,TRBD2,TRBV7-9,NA,CASSPGLAGGRDTQYF
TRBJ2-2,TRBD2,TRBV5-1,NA,CASSFQAGGPGELFF
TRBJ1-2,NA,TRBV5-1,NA,CASAPGGSLNYGYTF
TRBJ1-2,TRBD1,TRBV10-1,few,CASSGYRGGCGYTF
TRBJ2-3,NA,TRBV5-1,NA,CASSVSTDTQYF
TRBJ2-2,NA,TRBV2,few,CASSLSGELFF
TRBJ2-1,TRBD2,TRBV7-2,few,CASSLQTSGYNEQFF
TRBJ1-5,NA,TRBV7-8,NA,CASSLAGQTSNQPQHF
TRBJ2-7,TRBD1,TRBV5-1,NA,CASSYGQGGSYEQYF
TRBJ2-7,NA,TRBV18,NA,CASSPRPPYEQYF
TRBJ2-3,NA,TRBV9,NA,CASSISVADTQYF
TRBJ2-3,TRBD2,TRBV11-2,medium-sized,CASSWALAGGPDTQYF
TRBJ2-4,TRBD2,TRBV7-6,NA,CASSPRGSGRGDIQYF
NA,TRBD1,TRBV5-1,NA,CASSVQGYEQYF
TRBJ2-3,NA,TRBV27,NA,CARGPTLDTQYF
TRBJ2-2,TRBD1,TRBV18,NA,CASSDTGTGVSTGELFF
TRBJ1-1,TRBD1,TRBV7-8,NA,CASSPLTGEAFF
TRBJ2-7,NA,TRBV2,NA,CASSDGVASYEQYF
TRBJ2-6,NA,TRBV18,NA,CASSPRQVTGANVLTF
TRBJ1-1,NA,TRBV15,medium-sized,CATGGVVSANTEAFF
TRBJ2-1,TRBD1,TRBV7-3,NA,CASSLDRASYNEQFF
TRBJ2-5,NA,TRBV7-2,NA,CASSSPIFQYQETQYF